This TCR beta chain emerged from a study of blood T cells in healthy people across ages. Study-wide points: It was held that diversity estimates obtained from one million T cells represented underestimates.

Next came a second PCR, run for about 7 to 12 cycles, which used a sample-barcoded 5' primer along with a J-beta primer mix. Tags on each cDNA molecule came from a template-switch adaptor with 12 random nucleotides. TCRdb re-derived calls from the 5' RACE reads in MiXCR, one entry per CDR3 protein. The data contain 800,000 to 1,000,000 distinct CDR3 sequences, 48% of them seen just once; the ten biggest clones take up roughly 13%. V was clipped by 6 bases and J by 7 bases; unmatched bases: 5. The CDR3 loop spans 13 amino acids. Staff drew about 10 milliliters of peripheral blood from each donor. Per individual sample, total RNA of at least 6 micrograms was extracted. This clonotype was detected only a few times. Its specificity is unknown.

Sample: blood. This sequence was found in a man aged 30 to 45 in good health. The rearrangement joins TRBV12-3 or TRBV12-4 to TRBJ1-2; TRBD1 matches at 10 bases. DNA of the CDR3: TGTGCCAGCAGGGTGACAGGGGGCGTTGGCTACACCTTC. Its translation: CASRVTGGVGYTF.